Sequencing of this T cell receptor (beta chain) was carried out in a study of cytomegalovirus exposure and HLA in healthy donors. Study-level results: Listed as cytomegalovirus-associated were 164 TCR beta chains.

On this clone: The antigen remains undetermined.

PCR involved 60 Vbeta and 13 Jbeta primers. Here immunoSEQ multiplex PCR was the method, and the copy in TCRdb shows in-frame clones only, minus some. The sample has approximately 100,000 clones, roughly 82% seen once. This receptor was taken from a man aged 40-49 years in good health and CMV-seropositive. Source material: PBMCs.

The CDR3 coding sequence is TGTGCCAGCAGTTTTCGACAGGGGGCGACCGAGCAGTACTTC. Encoded protein: CASSFRQGATEQYF. This sequence joins TRBV27 and TRBJ2-7; 10 bases line up with TRBD1. The CDR3 consists of 14 residues. Germline V gene sequence: CDR1 MNHEY, CDR2 SMNVEV (reference sequence). V gave up 3 bases and J gave up 6 bases; unmatched junction bases: 5.